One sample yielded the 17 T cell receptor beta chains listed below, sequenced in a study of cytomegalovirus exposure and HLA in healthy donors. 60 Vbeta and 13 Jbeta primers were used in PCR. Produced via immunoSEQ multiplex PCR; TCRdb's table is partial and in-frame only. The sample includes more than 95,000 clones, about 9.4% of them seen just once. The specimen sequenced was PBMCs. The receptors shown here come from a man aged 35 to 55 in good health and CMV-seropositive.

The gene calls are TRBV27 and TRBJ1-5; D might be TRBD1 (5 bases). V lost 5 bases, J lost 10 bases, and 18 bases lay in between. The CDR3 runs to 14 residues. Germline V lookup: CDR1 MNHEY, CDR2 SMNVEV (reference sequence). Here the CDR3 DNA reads TGTGCCAGCAGTCCGTCGGGACTCATAACACCCCAGCATTTT. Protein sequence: CASSPSGLITPQHF.

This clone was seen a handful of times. CDR3 region: CASSPAGAGNTDTQYF. DNA of the CDR3: TGTGCCAGCAGCCCCGCGGGAGCGGGGAACACAGATACGCAGTATTTT. This chain links TRBV7-3 with TRBJ2-3; TRBD2 agrees at 7 bases. J was trimmed by 2 bases and V by 5 bases; bases with no gene match: 10. In germline, CDR1 is SGHTA, CDR2 FQGTGA. This CDR3 is 16 amino acids long.

CDR3 in DNA: TGTGCCAGCAGCTTAAAAGGGGGCGATAAGGCCGGGGAGCTGTTTTTT. As protein: CASSLKGGDKAGELFF. V usage is TRBV7-9 and J usage is TRBJ2-2; 7 nucleotides align to TRBD1. This CDR3 contains 16 residues. Looked up from germline, CDR1 is SEHNR and CDR2 is FQNEAQ (reference sequence). V lost 2 bases and J lost 6; bases outside the gene matches: 9. Complete variable domain (other parts from reference TRBV7-9 and TRBJ2-2): DTGVSQNPRHKITKRGQNVTFRCDPISEHNRLYWYRQTLGQGPEFLTYFQNEAQLEKSRLLSDRFSAERPKGSFSTLEIQRTEQGDSAMYLCASSLKGGDKAGELFFGEGSRLTVL.

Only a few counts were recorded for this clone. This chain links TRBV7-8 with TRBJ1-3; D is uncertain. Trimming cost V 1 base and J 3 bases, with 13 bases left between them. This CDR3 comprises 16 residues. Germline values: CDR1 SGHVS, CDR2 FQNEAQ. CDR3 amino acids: CASSLEGGLDGNTIYF. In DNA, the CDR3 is TGTGCCAGCAGCTTAGAAGGAGGGCTTGATGGAAACACCATATATTTT.

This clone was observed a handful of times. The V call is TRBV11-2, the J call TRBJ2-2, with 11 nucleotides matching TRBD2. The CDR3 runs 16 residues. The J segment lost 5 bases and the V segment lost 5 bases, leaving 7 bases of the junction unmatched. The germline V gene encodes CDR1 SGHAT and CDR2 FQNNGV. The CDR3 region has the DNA TGTGCCAGCAGCAAGGGTAGCGGGAGGGGTACCGGGGAGCTGTTTTTT. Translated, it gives CASSKGSGRGTGELFF. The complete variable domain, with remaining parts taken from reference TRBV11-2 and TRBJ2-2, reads EAGVAQSPRYKIIEKRQSVAFWCNPISGHATLYWYQQILGQGPKLLIQFQNNGVVDDSQLPKDRFSAERLKGVDSTLKIQPAKLEDSAVYLCASSKGSGRGTGELFFGEGSRLTVL.

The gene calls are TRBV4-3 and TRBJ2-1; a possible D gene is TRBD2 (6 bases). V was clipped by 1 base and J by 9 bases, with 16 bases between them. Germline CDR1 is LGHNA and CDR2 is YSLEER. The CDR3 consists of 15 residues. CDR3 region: CASSQVLLTSTEQFF. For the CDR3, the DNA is TGCGCCAGCAGCCAAGTCCTACTCACTAGCACTGAGCAGTTCTTC.

CDR3 loop: CASRPTGGGTEAFF. Here the CDR3 DNA reads TGTGCCAGTAGGCCGACAGGGGGCGGCACTGAAGCTTTCTTT. This chain uses TRBV19 with TRBJ1-1; 10 bases agree with TRBD1. The CDR3 totals 14 residues. Germline V lookup: CDR1 LNHDA, CDR2 SQIVND (reference sequence). V lost 6 bases to trimming and J lost 4 bases; unmatched junction nucleotides: 5.

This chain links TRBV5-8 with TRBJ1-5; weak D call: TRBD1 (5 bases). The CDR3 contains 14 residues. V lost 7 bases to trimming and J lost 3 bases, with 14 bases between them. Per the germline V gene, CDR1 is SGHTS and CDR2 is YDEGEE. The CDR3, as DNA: TGTGCCAGCGGGGATCGACAGAACAATCAGCCCCAGCATTTT. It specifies CASGDRQNNQPQHF. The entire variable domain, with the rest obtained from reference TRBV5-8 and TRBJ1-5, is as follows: EAGVTQSPTHLIKTRGQQATLRCSPISGHTSVYWYQQALGLGLQFLLWYDEGEERNRGNFPPRFSGRQFPNYSSELNVNALELEDSALYLCASGDRQNNQPQHFGDGTRLSIL.

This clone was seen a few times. The CDR3 sequence is CASSLDRGSGYTF. CDR3 in DNA: TGTGCCAGCAGCTTAGATCGGGGTAGTGGCTACACCTTC. This sequence joins TRBV11-2 and TRBJ1-2; the D is unclear. The CDR3 sequence is 13 residues long. CDR1 SGHAT and CDR2 FQNNGV come from the germline V gene. Trimming cost V 0 bases and J 7 bases, with 9 bases left between them.

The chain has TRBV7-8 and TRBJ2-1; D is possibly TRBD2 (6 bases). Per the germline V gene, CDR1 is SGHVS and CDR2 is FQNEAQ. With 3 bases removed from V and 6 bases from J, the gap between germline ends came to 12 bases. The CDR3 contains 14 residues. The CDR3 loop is CASSLLLASNEQFF. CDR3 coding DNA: TGTGCCAGCAGCTTGTTACTAGCCTCCAATGAGCAGTTCTTC.

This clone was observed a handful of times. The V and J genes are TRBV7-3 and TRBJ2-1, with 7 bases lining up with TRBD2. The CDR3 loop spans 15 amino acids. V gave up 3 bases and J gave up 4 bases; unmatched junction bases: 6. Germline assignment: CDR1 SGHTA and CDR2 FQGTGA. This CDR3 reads CASSFYPGGYNEQFF. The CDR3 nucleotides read TGTGCCAGCAGCTTCTACCCGGGAGGATACAATGAGCAGTTCTTC.

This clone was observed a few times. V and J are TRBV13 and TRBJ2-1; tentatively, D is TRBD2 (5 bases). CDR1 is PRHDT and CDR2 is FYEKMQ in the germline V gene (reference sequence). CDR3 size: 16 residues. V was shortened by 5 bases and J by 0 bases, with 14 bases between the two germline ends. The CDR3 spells CASSPTRPSSYNEQFF. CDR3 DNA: TGTGCCAGCAGCCCCACTAGACCAAGCTCCTACAATGAGCAGTTCTTC.

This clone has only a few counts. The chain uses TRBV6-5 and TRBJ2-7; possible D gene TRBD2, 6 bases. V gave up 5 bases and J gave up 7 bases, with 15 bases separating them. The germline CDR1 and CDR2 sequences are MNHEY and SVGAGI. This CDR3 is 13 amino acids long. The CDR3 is CASSSGYLPEQYF. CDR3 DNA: TGTGCCAGCAGTAGCGGGTACCTACCTGAGCAGTACTTC.

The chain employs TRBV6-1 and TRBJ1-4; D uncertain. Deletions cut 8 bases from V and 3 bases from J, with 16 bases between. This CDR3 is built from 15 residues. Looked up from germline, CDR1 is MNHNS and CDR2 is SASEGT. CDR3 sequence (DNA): TGTGCCAGCGAGAATGGCCTCGGGGCTAATGAAAAACTGTTTTTT. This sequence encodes CASENGLGANEKLFF.

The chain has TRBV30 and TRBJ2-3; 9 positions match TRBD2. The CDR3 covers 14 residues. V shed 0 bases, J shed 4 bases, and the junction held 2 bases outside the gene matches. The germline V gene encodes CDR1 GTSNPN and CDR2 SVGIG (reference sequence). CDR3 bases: TGTGCCTGGAGTGTTGGCGGGAGGGCAGATACGCAGTATTTT. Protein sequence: CAWSVGGRADTQYF.

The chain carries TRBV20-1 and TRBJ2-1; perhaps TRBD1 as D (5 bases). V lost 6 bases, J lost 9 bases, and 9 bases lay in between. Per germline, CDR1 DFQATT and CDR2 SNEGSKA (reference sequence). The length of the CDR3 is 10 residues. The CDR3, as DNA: TGCAGTGCCAGGGCAGGTGAGCAGTTCTTC. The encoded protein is CSARAGEQFF.

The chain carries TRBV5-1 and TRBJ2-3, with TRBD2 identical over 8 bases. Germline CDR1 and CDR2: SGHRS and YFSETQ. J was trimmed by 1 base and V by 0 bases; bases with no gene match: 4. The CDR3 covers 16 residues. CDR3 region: CASSLVGREGTDTQYF. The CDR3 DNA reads TGCGCCAGCAGCTTGGTCGGGCGGGAGGGCACAGATACGCAGTATTTT.